The rows below give T cell receptor beta chains drawn from one sample of a study of PD-1 blockade in classical Hodgkin lymphoma. Using immunoSEQ multiplex PCR, the repertoire was profiled, and TCRdb retains in-frame clones only, with some absent. The data contain over 25,000 clones, around nine tenths of them singletons. The sequencing here drew on CD8+ T cells from blood, taken at baseline. The origin of the receptors is a human donor with classical Hodgkin lymphoma. CDR3s include the opening cysteine and the closing phenylalanine or tryptophan. The D gene is left open where the match is weak. Clone size is given for some rows only: seen once, a few or many times, or a class if the clone is expanded.

clone size: .; D gene: .; J gene: TRBJ1-1; V gene: TRBV28; CDR3 DNA: TGTGCCAGCAGTTCCCCTCCAGGGGCTTTAGTATACACTGAAGCTTTCTTT; CDR3 protein: CASSSPPGALVYTEAFF
clone size: .; D gene: .; J gene: TRBJ2-5; V gene: TRBV20-1; CDR3 DNA: TGCAGTGCTAGGCACGAAGAGACCCAGTACTTC; CDR3 protein: CSARHEETQYF
clone size: once; D gene: TRBD1; J gene: TRBJ1-2; V gene: TRBV6-6; CDR3 DNA: TGTGCCAGCAGTTACGCCACATGGACAGGGGATGGCTACACCTTC; CDR3 protein: CASSYATWTGDGYTF
clone size: .; D gene: .; J gene: TRBJ2-7; V gene: TRBV21-1; CDR3 DNA: TGTGCCAGCAGCGGCCGGACAGGGAAAGTCCACGAGCAGTACTTC; CDR3 protein: CASSGRTGKVHEQYF
clone size: .; D gene: TRBD2; J gene: TRBJ2-7; V gene: TRBV7-6; CDR3 DNA: TGTGCCAGCAGCTTAGAGGCTAGCGGCACCTACGAGCAGTACTTC; CDR3 protein: CASSLEASGTYEQYF
clone size: .; D gene: TRBD1; J gene: TRBJ2-5; V gene: TRBV6-1; CDR3 DNA: TGTGCCAGCACTAACCGGGACAGGGAAGAGACCCAGTACTTC; CDR3 protein: CASTNRDREETQYF
clone size: .; D gene: TRBD1; J gene: TRBJ1-5; V gene: TRBV27; CDR3 DNA: TGTGCCAGCAGTGCCCGACAGGGGTTGAGCCCCCAGCATTTT; CDR3 protein: CASSARQGLSPQHF
clone size: .; D gene: TRBD1; J gene: TRBJ2-7; V gene: TRBV9; CDR3 DNA: TGTGCCAGCAGCGTAGGACAGGGTGACCACGAGCAGTACTTC; CDR3 protein: CASSVGQGDHEQYF
clone size: .; D gene: TRBD2; J gene: TRBJ2-7; V gene: TRBV9; CDR3 DNA: TGTGCCAGCAGCGTAGATCGGACTAGTCCATCCTACGAGCAGTACTTC; CDR3 protein: CASSVDRTSPSYEQYF
clone size: once; D gene: .; J gene: TRBJ1-1; V gene: TRBV5-1; CDR3 DNA: TGCGCCAGCAGCTTGGGGGGCCCGAACACTGAAGCTTTCTTT; CDR3 protein: CASSLGGPNTEAFF
clone size: .; D gene: TRBD1; J gene: TRBJ1-6; V gene: TRBV7-9; CDR3 DNA: TGTGCCAGCAGGAAACAGGGGGCCAGTTCACCCCTCCACTTT; CDR3 protein: CASRKQGASSPLHF
clone size: .; D gene: .; J gene: TRBJ1-5; V gene: TRBV23-1; CDR3 DNA: TGCGCCAGCAGTCAATCGAGGGACGGGGAACAGCCCCAGCATTTT; CDR3 protein: CASSQSRDGEQPQHF
clone size: .; D gene: .; J gene: TRBJ2-7; V gene: TRBV29-1; CDR3 DNA: TGCAGCGTTGTATCGGGGCAGGAACCTCGGGGCGAGCAGTACTTC; CDR3 protein: CSVVSGQEPRGEQYF
clone size: .; D gene: .; J gene: TRBJ1-3; V gene: TRBV10-3; CDR3 DNA: TGTGCCATCATGTCGTCTCGGACTGGAAACACCATATATTTT; CDR3 protein: CAIMSSRTGNTIYF
clone size: .; D gene: .; J gene: TRBJ2-5; V gene: TRBV7-9; CDR3 DNA: TGTGCCAGCAGCTTTTCTGGTAGTTGGCAAGAGACCCAGTACTTC; CDR3 protein: CASSFSGSWQETQYF
clone size: .; D gene: .; J gene: TRBJ1-5; V gene: TRBV27; CDR3 DNA: TGTGCCAGCAGTTTAGGAGGGGTCGGGCAGCCCCAGCATTTT; CDR3 protein: CASSLGGVGQPQHF
clone size: .; D gene: .; J gene: TRBJ2-6; V gene: TRBV27; CDR3 DNA: TGTGCCAGCAGTTTATCGTCATCTGGGGCCAACGTCCTGACTTTC; CDR3 protein: CASSLSSSGANVLTF
clone size: .; D gene: .; J gene: TRBJ2-3; V gene: TRBV28; CDR3 DNA: TGTGCCAGCAGTTTTGGGGTGTTCGGCGGGAACGTTGATACGCAGTATTTT; CDR3 protein: CASSFGVFGGNVDTQYF
clone size: .; D gene: .; J gene: TRBJ2-7; V gene: TRBV27; CDR3 DNA: TGTGCCAGCAGTTCCATGGGACTTACCTACGAGCAGTACTTC; CDR3 protein: CASSSMGLTYEQYF
clone size: .; D gene: .; J gene: TRBJ2-7; V gene: TRBV2; CDR3 DNA: TGTGCCAGCAGTGAAGATAGGACAATCGTCGGGGTCGAGCAGTACTTC; CDR3 protein: CASSEDRTIVGVEQYF
clone size: .; D gene: .; J gene: TRBJ2-7; V gene: TRBV14; CDR3 DNA: TGTGCCAGCAGCCAGACAAAGACGAGTCCCCCCTACGAGCAGTACTTC; CDR3 protein: CASSQTKTSPPYEQYF
clone size: .; D gene: .; J gene: TRBJ2-7; V gene: TRBV11-2; CDR3 DNA: TGTGCCAGCAGCAGTTTGGGTCGCTTGAACGAGCAGTACTTC; CDR3 protein: CASSSLGRLNEQYF
clone size: .; D gene: .; J gene: TRBJ2-3; V gene: TRBV28; CDR3 DNA: TGTGCCAGCTCGTTCACAGATACGCAGTATTTT; CDR3 protein: CASSFTDTQYF
clone size: .; D gene: TRBD1; J gene: TRBJ2-1; V gene: TRBV6-1; CDR3 DNA: TGTGCCAGCAGTGAAGCGGGACAGGGGCTCAATGAGCAGTTCTTC; CDR3 protein: CASSEAGQGLNEQFF
clone size: .; D gene: TRBD2; J gene: TRBJ2-7; V gene: TRBV27; CDR3 DNA: TGTGCCAGCATAGGTTCTAGCGGGAGCAGCGCCTACGAGCAGTACTTC; CDR3 protein: CASIGSSGSSAYEQYF
clone size: .; D gene: TRBD2; J gene: TRBJ2-7; V gene: TRBV7-2; CDR3 DNA: TGTGCCAGCAGCTCCCAGCTTACTAGCGGGAGGGCCTACGAGCAGTACTTC; CDR3 protein: CASSSQLTSGRAYEQYF
clone size: .; D gene: .; J gene: TRBJ2-7; V gene: TRBV27; CDR3 DNA: TGTGCCAGCAGTTACACCAGGGGACGTCCCTACGAGCAGTACTTC; CDR3 protein: CASSYTRGRPYEQYF
clone size: .; D gene: TRBD2; J gene: TRBJ2-1; V gene: TRBV28; CDR3 DNA: TGTGCCAGCAGTTTCCCGGGACTAGCGGGAGGCATCAATGAGCAGTTCTTC; CDR3 protein: CASSFPGLAGGINEQFF
clone size: .; D gene: .; J gene: TRBJ2-3; V gene: TRBV5-1; CDR3 DNA: TGCGCCAGCAGCTTGGGACTAACTAGCCCAGATACGCAGTATTTT; CDR3 protein: CASSLGLTSPDTQYF
clone size: once; D gene: .; J gene: TRBJ1-1; V gene: TRBV28; CDR3 DNA: TGTGCCAGCAGTCGCGGCTGGGGGAGAAGTAGGAACACTGAAGCTTTCTTT; CDR3 protein: CASSRGWGRSRNTEAFF
clone size: .; D gene: .; J gene: TRBJ2-5; V gene: TRBV9; CDR3 DNA: TGTGCCAGCACACCAGCGGGTTCTCCGGGGGAGACCCAGTACTTC; CDR3 protein: CASTPAGSPGETQYF
clone size: .; D gene: TRBD1; J gene: TRBJ1-1; V gene: TRBV28; CDR3 DNA: TGTGCCAGCATACCCACCTCCTCAGGGGGCCCGAACACTGAAGCTTTCTTT; CDR3 protein: CASIPTSSGGPNTEAFF
clone size: .; D gene: TRBD1; J gene: TRBJ1-5; V gene: TRBV7-8; CDR3 DNA: TGTGCCAGCAGCCCGATCGGACAGGGGGTCGTTAGCAATCAGCCCCAGCATTTT; CDR3 protein: CASSPIGQGVVSNQPQHF
clone size: .; D gene: .; J gene: TRBJ2-7; V gene: TRBV7-9; CDR3 DNA: TGTGCCAGCAGCCCCTCCGTCCCAATCATATGGGAGCAGTACTTC; CDR3 protein: CASSPSVPIIWEQYF
clone size: .; D gene: .; J gene: TRBJ2-7; V gene: TRBV5-1; CDR3 DNA: TGCGCCAGCAGCTTGACGGGGGAGATCTCCTACGAGCAGTACTTC; CDR3 protein: CASSLTGEISYEQYF
clone size: .; D gene: .; J gene: TRBJ1-2; V gene: TRBV7-9; CDR3 DNA: TGTGCCAGCAGCTTAGGGGCAGGACGGTATGGCTACACCTTC; CDR3 protein: CASSLGAGRYGYTF
clone size: .; D gene: TRBD2; J gene: TRBJ2-1; V gene: TRBV13; CDR3 DNA: TGTGCCAGCAGCTTGTCCCTAGCGGGAGTCAACTACAATGAGCAGTTCTTC; CDR3 protein: CASSLSLAGVNYNEQFF
clone size: .; D gene: .; J gene: TRBJ1-1; V gene: TRBV7-3; CDR3 DNA: TGTGCCAGCAGCCCAAGTGCGGGATGGGACCCCTTCTCGAACACTGAAGCTTTCTTT; CDR3 protein: CASSPSAGWDPFSNTEAFF
clone size: .; D gene: TRBD2; J gene: TRBJ2-3; V gene: TRBV29-1; CDR3 DNA: TGCAGCGTTGGGCGGGAGGGTGATGGAGATACGCAGTATTTT; CDR3 protein: CSVGREGDGDTQYF
clone size: .; D gene: .; J gene: TRBJ2-7; V gene: TRBV27; CDR3 DNA: TGTGCCAGCAGTTTCGGAGAAGGGTACGAGCAGTACTTC; CDR3 protein: CASSFGEGYEQYF
clone size: .; D gene: .; J gene: TRBJ2-3; V gene: TRBV4-1; CDR3 DNA: TGCGCCAGCAGCCAAGACGGGGCGGAATACACAGATACGCAGTATTTT; CDR3 protein: CASSQDGAEYTDTQYF
clone size: .; D gene: .; J gene: TRBJ1-1; V gene: TRBV6-5; CDR3 DNA: TGTGCCAGCAGTTACGGGCAGGGAGTCACTGAAGCTTTCTTT; CDR3 protein: CASSYGQGVTEAFF